This T cell receptor (beta chain) was sequenced in a study of metastatic and nonmetastatic thyroid tumors. Every patient was untreated before thyroid surgery. TCRdb reanalyzed the PCR reads via MiXCR. The repertoire holds over 20,000 clones, with less than 15% as singletons. Germline V CDR1 and CDR2: KGHSH, LQKENI. V was pared by 6 bases and J by 5 bases, with 10 bases between. The CDR3 sequence is 12 residues long. The chain uses TRBV18 and TRBJ1-1; no clear D. This clonotype was sampled from a male donor with papillary thyroid cancer or a benign thyroid nodule (not recorded which). Some clones in this sample may be carry-over from other donors' samples. What was sequenced was blood. The CDR3 loop is CASSVAKTEAFF. The CDR3 nucleotides read TGTGCCAGCTCGGTGGCGAAAACTGAAGCTTTCTTT.